The sample holds a few counts of the clone carrying this TCR beta chain. What it binds is unknown. The record originates from a study of response to subunit inactivated influenza vaccine. Germline V gives CDR1 MDHEN, CDR2 SYDVKM. CDR3 length: 18 residues. V gave up 1 base and J gave up 4 bases, with 22 bases separating them. Overall study results and limits: Each seasonal influenza vaccination, the authors suggested, recruits few new T cells.

TCRdb reanalysed the RT-PCR reads using MiXCR and keeps one entry per CDR3 protein. The repertoire holds about 650,000 distinct CDR3 sequences, with around 15% as singletons. Material: PBMCs from blood, obtained around 15 days before vaccination. V gene TRBV28 combines with J gene TRBJ1-2; maybe TRBD1 (6 bases). This sequence was found in a man in his fifties or sixties who received an inactivated influenza vaccine. CDR3 bases: TGTGCCAGCAGTTTATCGTTCGGGGTGGGACACGAATCCTATGGCTACACCTTC. Translation: CASSLSFGVGHESYGYTF.